This T cell receptor beta chain was sequenced during a study of blood T cell repertoires in COVID-19. The overall study: The United States, Italy and Spain supplied acute and convalescent COVID-19 samples. From T cells, B-cell-depleted T cells, or PBMCs came the material, which was cDNA or gDNA.

There are 13 residues in the CDR3. The V and J ends lost 3 bases and 7 bases, in that order; junction bases with no gene match: 4. Per the original data handling: Amplification of reference gene primers provided the estimated nucleated cell counts. Profiling relied on immunoSEQ multiplex PCR, and the TCRdb table lists in-frame clones only, not all of them. V, J and clone size are those of that table, while D and trimming were read from the DNA. The sample carries 380,000 or so clones, more than 70% recorded once. The sequence was obtained from a man aged 40-49 years with acute or convalescent COVID-19. The sample taken for sequencing was peripheral blood. This chain connects TRBV12-3 or TRBV12-4 to TRBJ1-2; 8 nucleotides line up with TRBD1. The CDR3 is CASSLAGGFGYTF. The CDR3 region has the DNA TGTGCCAGCAGTTTGGCAGGGGGCTTTGGCTACACCTTC.